There are a few counts of the clone carrying this T cell receptor beta chain. Its antigen is still unknown. Tagging with unique molecular identifiers was applied to individual cDNA molecules. TCRdb fed the 5' RACE reads into MiXCR, producing one record per CDR3 protein. The repertoire consists of under 100,000 distinct CDR3 sequences, with roughly 9.6% occurring once and the leading ten covering 5.1%. These data originate in a study of early T cells in non-severe SARS-CoV-2 infection. Overall study: Sequencing targeted bulk RNA from unsorted whole blood, leaving chains unpaired. Study-wide results and limits: Private and CD4 specificities were missed by VDJdb matching, which favored anti-spike CD8 responses.

The ends were cut back, 3 bases at V and 11 bases at J, with 11 bases in the middle. The CDR3 covers 11 residues. Germline CDR1 and CDR2: ENHRY and SYGVKD. The chain joins TRBV10-3 to TRBJ2-7; the D is unclear. Material: whole blood. The receptor was derived from an adult who was a healthcare worker with PCR-confirmed SARS-CoV-2 infection or an uninfected control (not recorded which). CDR3 in amino acids: CAISDLGPEYF. In nucleotides, the CDR3 is TGTGCCATCAGTGATCTCGGGCCGGAGTACTTC.